The present entry profiles one T cell receptor (beta chain) with its context. The antigen is undetermined. The data belong to a study of cytomegalovirus exposure and HLA in healthy donors. The CDR3 covers 13 residues. Germline loops: CDR1 SGHDT, CDR2 YYEEEE. The ends were cut back, 5 bases at V and 5 bases at J, with 12 bases in the middle. Study-wide points: The study had only CMV serostatus as immune exposure information.

The PCR made use of 60 Vbeta and 13 Jbeta primers. Measured with immunoSEQ multiplex PCR; TCRdb has only the in-frame clones, and not every one. The sample has under 100,000 clones, 65% to 85% seen once. Input material: PBMCs. V and J are TRBV5-6 and TRBJ2-3; TRBD1 is a possible D gene (5 bases). This receptor was identified in a man between 50 and 59 years old in good health and CMV-seronegative. The CDR3 DNA is TGTGCCAGCAGAACGCAGGGAATAGATACGCAGTATTTT. Translation gives CASRTQGIDTQYF.